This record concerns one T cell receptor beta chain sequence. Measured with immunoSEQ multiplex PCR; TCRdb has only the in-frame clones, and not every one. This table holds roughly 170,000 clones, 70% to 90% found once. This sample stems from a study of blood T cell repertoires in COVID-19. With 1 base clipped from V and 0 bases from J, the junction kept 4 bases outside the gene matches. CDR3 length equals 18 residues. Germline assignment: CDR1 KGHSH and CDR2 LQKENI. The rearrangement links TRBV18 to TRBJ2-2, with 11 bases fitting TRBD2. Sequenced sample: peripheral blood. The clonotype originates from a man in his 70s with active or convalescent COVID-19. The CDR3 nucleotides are TGTGCCAGCTCACCACTAGCGGGAGGGACAACGAACACCGGGGAGCTGTTTTTT. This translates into CASSPLAGGTTNTGELFF.